Listed below are T cell receptor beta chains from one sample, sequenced in a study of T cell repertoires in cytomegalovirus infection. A single record per CDR3 protein comes from TCRdb applying MiXCR to the reads. Found here are roughly 570,000 distinct CDR3 sequences, over 35% of them singletons; the top ten hold roughly 50%. Their cognate antigens are unknown. Sequenced material: cultured PBMCs, taken from culture after CMV antigen stimulation. The source is a human donor in good health (CMV status not recorded). Some clones in this sample may be carry-over from other donors' samples. The CDR3 runs from the conserved cysteine through the conserved F or W. Fields, in order: D gene, V gene, J gene, clone size, CDR3 DNA, CDR3 protein. A D gene is named only where the DNA matches it firmly. Clone size is stated in some rows and not others, as once, few, many or a class when expanded.

TRBD2	TRBV2	TRBJ2-7	few	TGTGCCAGCAGTGAGGGGGGGTCCTACGAGCAGTACTTC	CASSEGGSYEQYF
TRBD2	TRBV7-2	TRBJ2-7	-	TGTGCCAGCAGCTTAGAAGGGAGCGGGGGGTTAAACGAGCAGTACTTC	CASSLEGSGGLNEQYF
TRBD2	TRBV7-8	TRBJ2-7	many	TGTGCCAGCAGCGGACTAGCGTGGATGAACTACGAGCAGTACTTC	CASSGLAWMNYEQYF
TRBD2	TRBV29-1	TRBJ2-1	-	TGCAGCGTTGACCGGGACCTAGCGGGCAATGAGCAGTTCTTC	CSVDRDLAGNEQFF
TRBD1	TRBV6-5	TRBJ2-7	-	TGTGCCAGCAGTTTGACAGGGCTCGAGCAGTACTTC	CASSLTGLEQYF
TRBD1	TRBV5-1	TRBJ1-4	once	TGCGCCAGCAGCACCCGCGGGACAGGGGCTATCTTAATGAAACTGTTTTTT	CASSTRGTGAILMKLFF
-	TRBV19	TRBJ1-2	-	TGTGCCAGTAGACGTGGACGGGGGGGATGGTATGGCTACACCTTC	CASRRGRGGWYGYTF
TRBD2	TRBV19	TRBJ2-6	-	TGTGCCAGTAGTCCACTAGCGGAAACTGGGGCCAACGTCCTGACTTTC	CASSPLAETGANVLTF
-	TRBV7-2	TRBJ2-5	few	TGTGCCAGCAGCAATAGTTTTAGGACCCAAGAGACCCAGTACTTC	CASSNSFRTQETQYF
-	TRBV6-5	TRBJ2-2	few	TGTGCCAGCACCAGGACGCTCAAATCCGGGGAGCTGTTTTTT	CASTRTLKSGELFF
-	TRBV6-6	TRBJ1-1	few	TGTGCCAGCAGTTATGGGGGGGGGGACACTGAAGCTTTCTTT	CASSYGGGDTEAFF
-	TRBV6-2/TRBV6-3	TRBJ1-1	few	TGTGCCAGCAGTCCTACTTTTTTGACGGTGAACACTGAAGCTTTCTTT	CASSPTFLTVNTEAFF
TRBD2	TRBV7-8	TRBJ2-5	few	TGTGCCAGCAGCGGCAACCGGGACTACGGGGGTTACTTC	CASSGNRDYGGYF
-	TRBV12-3/TRBV12-4	TRBJ2-5	few	TGTGCCAGCAGTTTAGATGGAGGGGCGCGGGAGACCCAGTACTTC	CASSLDGGARETQYF
TRBD2	TRBV7-9	TRBJ2-7	-	TGTGCCAGCAGCCCGTCCAGCGGGAGGGTGTACGAGCAGTACTTC	CASSPSSGRVYEQYF
TRBD1	TRBV6-5	TRBJ2-5	-	TGTGCCAGCAGTTCCGGACAGGGCGGGAAGACCCAGTACTTC	CASSSGQGGKTQYF